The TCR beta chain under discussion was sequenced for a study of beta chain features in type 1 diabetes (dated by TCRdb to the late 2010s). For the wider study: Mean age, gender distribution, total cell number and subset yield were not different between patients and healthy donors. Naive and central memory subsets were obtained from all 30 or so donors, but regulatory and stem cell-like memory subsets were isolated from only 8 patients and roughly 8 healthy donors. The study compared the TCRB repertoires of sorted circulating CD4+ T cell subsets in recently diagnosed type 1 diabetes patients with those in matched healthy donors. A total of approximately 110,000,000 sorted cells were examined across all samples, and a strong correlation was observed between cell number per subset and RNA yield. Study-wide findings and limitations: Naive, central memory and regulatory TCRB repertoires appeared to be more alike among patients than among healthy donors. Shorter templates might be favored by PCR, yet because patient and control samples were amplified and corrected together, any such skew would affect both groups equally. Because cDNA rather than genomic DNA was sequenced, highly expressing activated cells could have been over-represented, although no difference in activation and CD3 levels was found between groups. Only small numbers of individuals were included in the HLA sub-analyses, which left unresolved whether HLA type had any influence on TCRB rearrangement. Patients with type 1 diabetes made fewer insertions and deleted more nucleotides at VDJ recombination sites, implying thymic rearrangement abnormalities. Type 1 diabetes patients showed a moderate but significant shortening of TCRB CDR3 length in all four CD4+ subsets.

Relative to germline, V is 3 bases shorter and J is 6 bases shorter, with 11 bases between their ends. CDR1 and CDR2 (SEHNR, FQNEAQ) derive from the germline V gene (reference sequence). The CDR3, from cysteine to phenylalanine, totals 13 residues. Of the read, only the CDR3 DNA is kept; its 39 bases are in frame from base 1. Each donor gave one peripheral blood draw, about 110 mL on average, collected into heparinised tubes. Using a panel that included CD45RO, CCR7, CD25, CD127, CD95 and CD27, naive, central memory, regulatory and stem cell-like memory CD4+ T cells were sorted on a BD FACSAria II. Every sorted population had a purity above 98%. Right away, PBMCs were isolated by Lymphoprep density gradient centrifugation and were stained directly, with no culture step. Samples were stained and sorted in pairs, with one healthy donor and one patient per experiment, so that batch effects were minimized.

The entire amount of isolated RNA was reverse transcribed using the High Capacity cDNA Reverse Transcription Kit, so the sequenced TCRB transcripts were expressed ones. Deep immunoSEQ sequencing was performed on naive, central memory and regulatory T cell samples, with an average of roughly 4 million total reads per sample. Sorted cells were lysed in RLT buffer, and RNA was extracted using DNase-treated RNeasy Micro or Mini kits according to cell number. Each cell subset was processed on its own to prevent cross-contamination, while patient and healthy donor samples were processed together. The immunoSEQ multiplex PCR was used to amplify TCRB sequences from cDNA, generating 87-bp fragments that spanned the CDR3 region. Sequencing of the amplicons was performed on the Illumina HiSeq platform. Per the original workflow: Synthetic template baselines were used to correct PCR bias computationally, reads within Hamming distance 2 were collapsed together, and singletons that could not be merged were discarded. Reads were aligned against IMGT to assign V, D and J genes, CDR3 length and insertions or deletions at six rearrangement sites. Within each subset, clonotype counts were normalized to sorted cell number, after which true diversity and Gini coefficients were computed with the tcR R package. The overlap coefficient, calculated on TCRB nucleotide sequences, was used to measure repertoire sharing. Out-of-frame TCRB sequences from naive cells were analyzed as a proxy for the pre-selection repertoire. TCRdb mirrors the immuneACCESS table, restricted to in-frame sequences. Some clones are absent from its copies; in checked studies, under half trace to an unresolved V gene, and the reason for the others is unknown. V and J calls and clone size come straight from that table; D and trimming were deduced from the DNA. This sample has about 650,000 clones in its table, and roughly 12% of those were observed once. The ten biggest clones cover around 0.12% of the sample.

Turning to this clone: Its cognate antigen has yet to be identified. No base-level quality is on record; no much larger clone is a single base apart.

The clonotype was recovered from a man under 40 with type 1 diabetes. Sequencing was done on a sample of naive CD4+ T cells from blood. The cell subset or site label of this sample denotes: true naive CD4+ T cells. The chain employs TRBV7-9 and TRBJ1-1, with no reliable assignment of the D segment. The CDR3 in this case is CASSFGTLAEAFF. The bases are TGTGCCAGCAGCTTTGGTACCCTGGCTGAAGCTTTCTTT.